These 8 T cell receptor beta chains were sequenced from one sample in a study of blood T cell repertoires in COVID-19. Only in-frame clones appear in the TCRdb table, and some are missing; sequencing was by immunoSEQ multiplex PCR. The sample lists about 480,000 clones, roughly nine tenths occurring once. The source material was PBMCs or T cells enriched from blood (not recorded which). The receptor source for this set is a woman aged 60 to 75 who had recovered from COVID-19.

The chain combines TRBV24-1 with TRBJ2-6; no clear D gene. Germline CDR1 is KGHDR and CDR2 is SFDVKD. There are 13 residues in the CDR3. Trimming removed 9 bases from V and 2 bases from J, with 7 bases in between. The CDR3 region has the DNA TGTGCCACCTCTACCCCTGGGGCCAACGTCCTGACTTTC. It translates to CATSTPGANVLTF.

The chain employs TRBV5-1 and TRBJ2-1; D possibly corresponds to TRBD1 (6 bases). The germline CDR1 and CDR2 sequences are SGHRS and YFSETQ. Trimming took off 4 bases at V and 8 bases at J, with 19 bases between the two ends. The CDR3 runs to 15 residues. The CDR3 reads CASSPTGRGTHEQFF. Here the CDR3 DNA reads TGCGCCAGCAGCCCAACGGGCAGGGGAACGCATGAGCAGTTCTTC.

This clone was seen once. The chain uses TRBV5-6 and TRBJ1-4; D not resolved. Trimming stripped 4 bases from V and 0 bases from J, with 16 bases between. The CDR3 spans 17 residues. CDR1 is SGHDT, CDR2 YYEEEE, per germline. CDR3 DNA: TGTGCCAGCAGCAGCGGTTGGACGCAGGCAACTAATGAAAAACTGTTTTTT. Translated, it gives CASSSGWTQATNEKLFF.

Notes on this clone: Other DNA sequences in the same sample also yield this CDR3. The rearrangement links TRBV18 to TRBJ2-2; perhaps TRBD1 as D (5 bases). The V gene lost 3 bases and the J gene lost 5 bases, with 10 bases spanning the gap. CDR1 is KGHSH and CDR2 is LQKENI in the germline V gene. This CDR3 is 14 amino acids long. DNA for the CDR3: TGTGCCAGCTCACCTGGGGCCTCAACCGGGGAGCTGTTTTTT. Amino acid sequence: CASSPGASTGELFF.

J is TRBJ2-7 and V is TRBV6-6, with 9 bases lining up with TRBD2. Germline CDR1 and CDR2: MNHNY and SVGAGI (reference sequence). This CDR3 contains 15 residues. V shed 5 bases and J 2 bases; nucleotides not matched to a gene: 7. The CDR3 reads CASSPFSGGPYEQYF. CDR3 bases: TGTGCCAGCAGTCCCTTTAGCGGGGGACCCTACGAGCAGTACTTC.

The V call is TRBV10-3, the J call TRBJ1-3, with D unclear. CDR3 length equals 14 residues. CDR1 is ENHRY and CDR2 is SYGVKD in the germline V gene. With 6 bases removed from V and 3 bases from J, the gap between germline ends came to 12 bases. CDR3 nucleotide sequence: TGTGCCATCAGCTCGACCGGGGATGGAAACACCATATATTTT. It translates to CAISSTGDGNTIYF.

The chain carries TRBV5-6 and TRBJ2-3; D might be TRBD1 (7 bases). The CDR3 is 14 residues long. The V gene's germline CDR1 is SGHDT and CDR2 YYEEEE. The V gene lost 4 bases and the J gene lost 3 bases, with 12 bases spanning the gap. DNA for the CDR3: TGTGCCAGCAGCCCACAGGGGACTACAGATACGCAGTATTTT. Translation gives CASSPQGTTDTQYF.

V and J are TRBV19 and TRBJ1-4; D gene uncertain. Deletions cut 10 bases from V and 7 bases from J, with 16 bases between. Looked up from germline, CDR1 is LNHDA and CDR2 is SQIVND (reference sequence). The CDR3 runs to 13 residues. The CDR3 DNA reads TGTGCCACCTCCGTAACGGGGAGTGAAAAACTGTTTTTT. Translated, it gives CATSVTGSEKLFF.